Each of the 22 T cell receptor beta chains below was sequenced from the same sample in a study of blood T cells in healthy people across ages. For the second PCR, which ran for about 7 to 11 cycles, a sample-barcoded 5' primer and a J-beta primer mix were used. TCRdb reanalysed the 5' RACE reads using MiXCR and keeps one entry per CDR3 protein. In the table there are under 2,000,000 distinct CDR3 sequences, roughly 49% of which are singletons. The sequencing input was blood. The origin of the receptors is a woman in her thirties or forties in good health.

As concerns this clonotype: The germline gene is not matched at one end of the junction; a read error may be the cause. The chain combines TRBV4-2 with TRBJ2-1; the D gene is possibly TRBD1 (5 bases). This CDR3 spans 16 amino acids. Germline V gene lookup returns CDR1 LGHNA and CDR2 YNFKEQ. DNA for the CDR3: TGTGCCAGCAGCCCCCCCAGGGCCAGCTCCTACGATGAGCAGTTCTTC. Translation: CASSPPRASSYDEQFF.

This chain links TRBV4-1 with TRBJ2-3, with 8 bases identical to TRBD2. CDR3 length: 16 residues. Germline CDR1 is MGHRA and CDR2 is YSYEKL. V trimming: 1 base; J trimming: 6 bases; junction bases outside the gene matches: 9. CDR3 region: CASSQVGRASYDTQYF. CDR3 sequence (DNA): TGCGCCAGCAGCCAAGTCGGGAGGGCGAGCTACGATACGCAGTATTTT.

This clonotype was found a few times. The chain carries TRBV24-1 and TRBJ2-7; no clear D. The V gene's germline CDR1 is KGHDR and CDR2 SFDVKD. With 2 bases removed from V and 6 bases from J, the gap between germline ends came to 4 bases. The CDR3 spans 11 residues. CDR3 DNA sequence: TGTGCCACCAGTGATTATGGCGAGCAGTACTTC. Its translation: CATSDYGEQYF.

The sample holds a few counts of this clonotype. The chain joins TRBV6-2 or TRBV6-3 to TRBJ2-7; D is undetermined. The CDR3 spans 14 residues. Trimming shortened V by 2 bases and J by 3 bases, and 11 bases separated the two germline ends. Per germline, CDR1 MNHEY and CDR2 SVGEGT. In DNA, the CDR3 is TGTGCCAGCAGTTACGACCGGGTAAACTACGAGCAGTACTTC. It is translated as CASSYDRVNYEQYF.

This chain joins TRBV15 and TRBJ2-1; D may be TRBD1 (6 bases). The CDR3 extends over 15 amino acids. Germline V gene lookup returns CDR1 LNHNV and CDR2 YYDKDF (reference sequence). V lost 3 bases, J lost 7 bases, and 16 bases lay in between. CDR3 bases: TGTGCCACCAGCAGGGGAAGAGGGGGTTCGAATGAGCAGTTCTTC. This translates into CATSRGRGGSNEQFF. Supplemented by reference TRBV15 and TRBJ2-1, the full variable domain reads DAMVIQNPRYQVTQFGKPVTLSCSQTLNHNVMYWYQQKSSQAPKLLFHYYDKDFNNEADTPDNFQSRRPNTSFCFLDIRSPGLGDTAMYLCATSRGRGGSNEQFFGPGTRLTVL.

This chain links TRBV7-9 with TRBJ1-2; D is possibly TRBD1 (6 bases). Trimming took off 6 bases at V and 1 base at J, with 15 bases between the two ends. The CDR3 sequence is 15 residues long. CDR1 SEHNR and CDR2 FQNEAQ come from the germline V gene (reference sequence). The CDR3, as DNA: TGTGCCAGCAGTCTAGGGGGGCTGAGTAACTATGGCTACACCTTC. Protein sequence: CASSLGGLSNYGYTF.

The V call is TRBV10-3, the J call TRBJ1-1; 7 bases align to TRBD1. CDR1 is ENHRY and CDR2 is SYGVKD in the germline V gene. The CDR3 has 19 residues. The junction had 15 bases not matched to a gene; V was cut back by 2 bases and J by 0 bases. The CDR3 loop is CAISEPNRRQGGMNTEAFF. Here the CDR3 DNA reads TGTGCCATCAGTGAGCCTAACCGACGACAGGGCGGGATGAACACTGAAGCTTTCTTT.

The chain couples TRBV20-1 to TRBJ1-4, with D unclear. Germline CDR1 DFQATT, CDR2 SNEGSKA (reference sequence). The CDR3 contains 14 residues. Trimming removed 3 bases from V and 3 bases from J, with 11 bases in between. CDR3 region: CSASPEAANEKLFF. CDR3 DNA: TGCAGTGCTAGCCCAGAGGCGGCTAATGAAAAACTGTTTTTT.

V usage is TRBV7-2 and J usage is TRBJ2-2; possibly TRBD1 for D (5 bases). Germline CDR1 SGHTA, CDR2 FQGNSA. This CDR3 is built from 16 residues. The V end lost 4 bases, the J end lost 0 bases, and 12 bases lay between the germline ends. CDR3 in amino acids: CASSSVRGANTGELFF. The CDR3 region has the DNA TGTGCCAGCAGCTCCGTAAGGGGCGCGAACACCGGGGAGCTGTTTTTT.

The CDR3 reads CASSSQRGGRTDTQYF. In DNA, the CDR3 is TGTGCCAGCAGCTCGCAGCGGGGGGGACGCACAGATACGCAGTATTTT. This rearrangement joins TRBV7-2 to TRBJ2-3; 10 bases agree with TRBD2. The CDR3 has 16 amino acids. V lost 4 bases and J lost 1; bases outside the gene matches: 5. CDR1 is SGHTA, CDR2 FQGNSA, per germline.

This clonotype was observed at least ten times. The chain employs TRBV4-1 and TRBJ2-5; D gene ambiguous. The CDR3 has 12 amino acids. The V end lost 5 bases, the J end lost 3 bases, and 7 bases lay between the germline ends. Germline lookup yields CDR1 MGHRA and CDR2 YSYEKL. The CDR3 protein is CASSSDKETQYF. The CDR3 coding sequence is TGCGCCAGCAGCTCTGACAAAGAGACCCAGTACTTC.

This chain links TRBV2 with TRBJ1-6, with 8 bases lining up with TRBD1. V trimming: 6 bases; J trimming: 10 bases; junction bases outside the gene matches: 8. The germline gives CDR1 SNHLY, CDR2 FYNNEI. The CDR3 runs 14 residues. CDR3 in DNA: TGTGCCAGCAGGATACAGGGGGTAGAGTCACCCCTCCACTTT. It specifies CASRIQGVESPLHF.

This sequence joins TRBV11-2 and TRBJ2-1, with a tentative D call TRBD1 (6 bases). CDR1 and CDR2 (germline): SGHAT, FQNNGV. CDR3 length: 15 amino acids. Trimming removed 2 bases at V and 13 bases at J, with 21 bases between. The CDR3 nucleotides are TGTGCCAGCAGCTTAACAGGGTTAGGAACCCCCGCTCAGTTCTTC. It specifies CASSLTGLGTPAQFF. Based on the CDR3 plus reference TRBV11-2 and TRBJ2-1, the full variable domain is EAGVAQSPRYKIIEKRQSVAFWCNPISGHATLYWYQQILGQGPKLLIQFQNNGVVDDSQLPKDRFSAERLKGVDSTLKIQPAKLEDSAVYLCASSLTGLGTPAQFFGPGTRLTVL.

This clonotype was seen a few times. The genes are TRBV6-2 or TRBV6-3 and TRBJ2-7; D is unresolved. CDR1 and CDR2 from the germline V gene are MNHEY and SVGEGT. The germline V and J ends were trimmed by 2 bases and 3 bases, with 11 bases remaining between them. The CDR3 runs to 14 residues. The chain's CDR3 is CASSYGGSHYEQYF. The CDR3 bases are TGTGCCAGCAGTTACGGTGGATCTCACTACGAGCAGTACTTC.

This clonotype has more than one count but fewer than ten. The V gene is TRBV7-2, the J gene TRBJ2-3; D remains unclear. The CDR3 length is 15 residues. The germline V and J ends were trimmed by 6 bases and 1 base, with 14 bases remaining between them. Per germline, CDR1 SGHTA and CDR2 FQGNSA. CDR3: CASRKEAVGTDTQYF. The CDR3 region has the DNA TGTGCCAGCAGAAAAGAGGCCGTCGGCACAGATACGCAGTATTTT. Complete variable domain (other parts from reference TRBV7-2 and TRBJ2-3): GAGVSQSPSNKVTEKGKDVELRCDPISGHTALYWYRQSLGQGLEFLIYFQGNSAPDKSGLPSDRFSAERTGGSVSTLTIQRTQQEDSAVYLCASRKEAVGTDTQYFGPGTRLTVL.

The chain links TRBV29-1 to TRBJ2-1; 7 bases map to TRBD2. This CDR3 is 14 amino acids long. The V gene's germline CDR1 is SQVTM and CDR2 ANQGSEA. Trimming at V came to 4 bases and at J to 0 bases, leaving 3 bases not matched to a gene. The CDR3 sequence is CSVGRGSSYNEQFF. The CDR3 DNA reads TGCAGCGTTGGGCGCGGGAGCTCCTACAATGAGCAGTTCTTC.

The J gene is TRBJ1-1, the V gene TRBV27; 10 bases map to TRBD1. V dropped 6 bases and J dropped 0; count of bases not matched to a gene: 10. CDR3 size: 17 residues. Germline CDR1 reads MNHEY; CDR2 reads SMNVEV (reference sequence). CDR3 DNA sequence: TGTGCCAGCAGAAAGGGGACAGGGGCGGGCGTGAACACTGAAGCTTTCTTT. Its translation is CASRKGTGAGVNTEAFF.

The chain has TRBV5-1 and TRBJ2-2; weak D call: TRBD1 (5 bases). This CDR3 region has 16 residues. Germline V gene data show CDR1 as SGHRS and CDR2 as YFSETQ. The germline V and J ends were trimmed by 0 bases and 1 base, with 10 bases remaining between them. CDR3 coding DNA: TGCGCCAGCAGCTTGGCCCCGACAGAGAACACCGGGGAGCTGTTTTTT. This translates into CASSLAPTENTGELFF.

The chain has TRBV20-1 and TRBJ1-6, with D perhaps matching TRBD1 (5 bases). The germline V gene encodes CDR1 DFQATT and CDR2 SNEGSKA (reference sequence). This CDR3 has 16 amino acids. Between the trimmed V and J ends, which lost 0 bases and 4 bases, there was a span of 13 bases. CDR3: CSARDLLTAYNSPLHF. In DNA, the CDR3 is TGCAGTGCTAGAGATCTGTTGACAGCGTATAATTCACCCCTCCACTTT.

V gene TRBV7-9 combines with J gene TRBJ2-3; 8 nucleotides agree with TRBD1. This CDR3 region has 15 residues. The germline V gene has CDR1 SEHNR and CDR2 FQNEAQ (reference sequence). The V segment lost 5 bases and the J segment 1 base; nucleotides outside the gene matches: 5. CDR3: CASSRQGPGTDTQYF. CDR3 sequence (DNA): TGTGCCAGCAGCAGACAGGGGCCGGGCACAGATACGCAGTATTTT.

This clonotype has more than one count but fewer than ten. The chain uses TRBV15 and TRBJ2-6; D is possibly TRBD2 (6 bases). Trimming removed 3 bases from V and 1 base from J, with 7 bases in between. The length of the CDR3 is 15 residues. Germline CDR1 and CDR2: LNHNV and YYDKDF (reference sequence). The CDR3 loop is CATSRRGSGANVLTF. The CDR3, as DNA: TGTGCCACCAGCAGGCGGGGATCTGGGGCCAACGTCCTGACTTTC.

V and J are TRBV4-3 and TRBJ2-3, with 7 bases matching TRBD2. V trimming: 0 bases; J trimming: 2 bases; junction bases outside the gene matches: 5. This CDR3 contains 16 residues. Germline V gives CDR1 LGHNA, CDR2 YSLEER. The chain's CDR3 is CASSQDGGEYTDTQYF. CDR3 sequence (DNA): TGCGCCAGCAGCCAAGATGGGGGGGAATACACAGATACGCAGTATTTT.